The rows below give T cell receptor beta chains drawn from one sample of a study of blood T cell repertoires in COVID-19. TCRdb's table, derived via immunoSEQ multiplex PCR, lists solely in-frame clones and lacks some. The repertoire holds some 150,000 clones, with 80% to 90% as singletons. Sequencing used peripheral blood. The receptors were gathered from a woman between 45 and 65 years old with acute or convalescent COVID-19. Each CDR3 is given with its conserved first and last residue. Only some rows state a clone size, as once, few, many or a class for expanded clones.

abundance: .
v_gene: TRBV7-2
j_gene: TRBJ2-1
CDR3aa: CASSLSPRGEGEQFF

abundance: .
v_gene: TRBV27
j_gene: TRBJ1-1
CDR3aa: CASSLGRVSGEAFF

abundance: .
v_gene: TRBV7-2
j_gene: TRBJ2-5
CDR3aa: CASSLDRAAATQYF

abundance: .
v_gene: TRBV11-3
j_gene: TRBJ2-7
CDR3aa: CASGTQGHEQYF

abundance: few
v_gene: TRBV3-1/TRBV3-2
j_gene: TRBJ1-2
CDR3aa: CASSQVGGIVYTF

abundance: .
v_gene: TRBV20-1
j_gene: TRBJ2-7
CDR3aa: CSAGGLAEQYF

abundance: .
v_gene: TRBV7-2
j_gene: TRBJ1-4
CDR3aa: CASSQSQGLLEKLFF

abundance: .
v_gene: TRBV4-3
j_gene: TRBJ2-5
CDR3aa: CASSQDLEATQYF

abundance: .
v_gene: TRBV7-9
j_gene: TRBJ2-7
CDR3aa: CASSLWVRGSYEQYF

abundance: few
v_gene: TRBV6-4
j_gene: TRBJ2-2
CDR3aa: CASAPTSGRSTGELFF

abundance: .
v_gene: TRBV12-3/TRBV12-4
j_gene: TRBJ2-3
CDR3aa: CASSLGDGTSQYF

abundance: .
v_gene: TRBV3-1/TRBV3-2
j_gene: TRBJ1-3
CDR3aa: CASSQDISGNTIYF

abundance: .
v_gene: TRBV12-3/TRBV12-4
j_gene: TRBJ1-2
CDR3aa: CASSFWGREGYTF

abundance: .
v_gene: TRBV2
j_gene: TRBJ1-6
CDR3aa: CASSTGTGDSPLHF